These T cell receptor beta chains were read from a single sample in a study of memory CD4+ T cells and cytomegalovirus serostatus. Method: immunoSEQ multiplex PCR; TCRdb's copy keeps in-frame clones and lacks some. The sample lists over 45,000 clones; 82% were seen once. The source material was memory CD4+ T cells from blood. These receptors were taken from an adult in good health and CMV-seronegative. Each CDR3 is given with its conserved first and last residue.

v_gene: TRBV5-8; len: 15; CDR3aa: CASSHSGTSQETQYF
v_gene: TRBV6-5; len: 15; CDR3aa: CASSYSSAALSEAFF
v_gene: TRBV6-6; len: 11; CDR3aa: CASSYRETQYF
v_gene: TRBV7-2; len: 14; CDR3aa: CASSPQVSKNIQYF
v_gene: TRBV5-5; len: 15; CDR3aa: CASSRAGRQQETQYF
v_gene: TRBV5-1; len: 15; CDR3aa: CASSLEAGSRYGYTF
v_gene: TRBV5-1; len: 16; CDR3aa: CASSLQGVGGTDTQYF
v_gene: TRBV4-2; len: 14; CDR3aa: CASSQAGHADTQYF
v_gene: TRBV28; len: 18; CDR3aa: CASLGNTGQGTSGNTIYF
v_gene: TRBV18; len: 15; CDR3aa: CASSPPVSTYYGYTF
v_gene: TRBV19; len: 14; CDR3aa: CASSVADRDFPLHF
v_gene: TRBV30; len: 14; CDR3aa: CAWSQGGGTDTQYF
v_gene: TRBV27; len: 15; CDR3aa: CASSPDFVSNQPQHF
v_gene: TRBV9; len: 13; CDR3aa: CASSVGGRETQYF
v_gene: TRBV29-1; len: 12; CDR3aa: CSGDRGRNEQFF
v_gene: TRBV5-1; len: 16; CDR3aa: CASSLEGRGHTGELFF
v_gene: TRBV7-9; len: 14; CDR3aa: CASSVGDTNSPLHF
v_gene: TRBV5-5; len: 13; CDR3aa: CASSLVADTSAFF
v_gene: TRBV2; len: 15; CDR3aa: CASSESWSAKTEAFF
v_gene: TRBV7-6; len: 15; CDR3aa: CASVPGQGASYEQYF
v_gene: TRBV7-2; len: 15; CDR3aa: CASSLDRGSNYGYTF
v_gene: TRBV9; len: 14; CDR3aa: CASSGGAGGEKLFF
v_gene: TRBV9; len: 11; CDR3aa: CASSVAETQYF
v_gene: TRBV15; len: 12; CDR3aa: CATSRGFGGYTF
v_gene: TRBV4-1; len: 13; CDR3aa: CASTRGIGEKLFF
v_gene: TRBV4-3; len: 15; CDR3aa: CASSEGLAATDTQYF
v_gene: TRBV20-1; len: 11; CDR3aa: CSVVGLYGYTF
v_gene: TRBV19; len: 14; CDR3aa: CASSMGRRDQPQHF
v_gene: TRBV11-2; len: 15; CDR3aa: CASSPNRVGGETQYF
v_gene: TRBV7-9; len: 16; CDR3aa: CASSPSGGARSSEAFF
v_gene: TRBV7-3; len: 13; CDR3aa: CASGVAGAGELFF
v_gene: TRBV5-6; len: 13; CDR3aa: CASSLLDSYEQYF
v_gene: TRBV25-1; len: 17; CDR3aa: CASSEGVTGEGNEKLFF
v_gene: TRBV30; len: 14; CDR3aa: CAWSALGQSQPQHF
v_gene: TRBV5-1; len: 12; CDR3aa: CASSWDGYEAFF
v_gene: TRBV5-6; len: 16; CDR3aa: CASSKRSQGPTGELFF
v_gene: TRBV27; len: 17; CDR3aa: CASSLLGRGRNNSPLHF
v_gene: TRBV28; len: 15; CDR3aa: CASSVGQFATYGYTF
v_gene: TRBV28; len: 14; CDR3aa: CASSPRTTNYGYTF
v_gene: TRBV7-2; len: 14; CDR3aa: CASNQRTDGNEQFF
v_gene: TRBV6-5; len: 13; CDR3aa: CASSSTDNQPQHF
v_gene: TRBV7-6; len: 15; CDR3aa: CASSLGWTVQETQYF
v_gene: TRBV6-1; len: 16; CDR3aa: CASSEMRTGLDYGYTF
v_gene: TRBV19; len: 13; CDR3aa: CASSITGRIGYTF
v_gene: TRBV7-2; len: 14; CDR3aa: CASRLAGGLYEQYF
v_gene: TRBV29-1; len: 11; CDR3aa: CSVLTGYEQYF
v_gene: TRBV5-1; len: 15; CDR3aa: CASSLRATSRETQYF
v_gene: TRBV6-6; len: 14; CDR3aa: CASRHFGTGYEQYF
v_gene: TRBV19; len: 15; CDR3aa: CASSWQGVNSFEQYF
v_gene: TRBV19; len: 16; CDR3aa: CASSPPLRQMYQPQHF